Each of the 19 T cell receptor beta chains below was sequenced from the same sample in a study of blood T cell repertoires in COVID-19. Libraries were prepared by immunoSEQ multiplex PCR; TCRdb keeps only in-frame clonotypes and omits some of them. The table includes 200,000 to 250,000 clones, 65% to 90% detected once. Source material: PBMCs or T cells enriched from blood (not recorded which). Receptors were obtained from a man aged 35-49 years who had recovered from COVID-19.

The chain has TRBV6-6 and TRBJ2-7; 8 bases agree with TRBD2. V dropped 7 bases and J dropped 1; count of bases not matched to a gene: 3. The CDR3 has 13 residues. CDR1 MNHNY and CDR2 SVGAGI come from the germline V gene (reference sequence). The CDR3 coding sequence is TGTGCCAGCACAGGCGGGGGGTCCTACGAGCAGTACTTC. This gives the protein CASTGGGSYEQYF.

Here the CDR3 DNA reads TGTGCCAGCAGCTTAAGGGACAGGTACTTCACAGATACGCAGTATTTT. This encodes CASSLRDRYFTDTQYF. The chain combines TRBV7-2 with TRBJ2-3; 8 nucleotides agree with TRBD1. Trimming took 2 bases from V and 2 from J; bases not matched to a gene: 6. There are 16 residues in the CDR3. Germline CDR1 and CDR2: SGHTA and FQGNSA.

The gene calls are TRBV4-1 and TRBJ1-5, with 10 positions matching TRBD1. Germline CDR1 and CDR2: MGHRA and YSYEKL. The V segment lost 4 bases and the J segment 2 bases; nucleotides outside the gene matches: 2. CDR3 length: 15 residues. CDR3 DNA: TGCGCCAGCAGCCGCGGGACAGGGGGCAATCAGCCCCAGCATTTT. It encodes CASSRGTGGNQPQHF.

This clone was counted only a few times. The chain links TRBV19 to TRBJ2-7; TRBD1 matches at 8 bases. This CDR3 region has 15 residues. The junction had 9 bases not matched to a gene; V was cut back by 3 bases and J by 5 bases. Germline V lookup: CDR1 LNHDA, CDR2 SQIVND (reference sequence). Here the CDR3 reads CASSIRQGQVDEQYF. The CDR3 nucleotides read TGTGCCAGTAGTATCCGACAGGGGCAGGTAGACGAGCAGTACTTC. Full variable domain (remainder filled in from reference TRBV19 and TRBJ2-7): DGGITQSPKYLFRKEGQNVTLSCEQNLNHDAMYWYRQDPGQGLRLIYYSQIVNDFQKGDIAEGYSVSREKKESFPLTVTSAQKNPTAFYLCASSIRQGQVDEQYFGPGTRLTVT.

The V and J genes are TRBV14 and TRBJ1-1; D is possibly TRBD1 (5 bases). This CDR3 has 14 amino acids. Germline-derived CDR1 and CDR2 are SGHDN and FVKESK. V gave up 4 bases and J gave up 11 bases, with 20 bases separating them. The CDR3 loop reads CASSPRGSLGWAFF. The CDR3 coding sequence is TGTGCCAGCAGCCCCCGGGGGTCTTTAGGTTGGGCTTTCTTT.

CDR3 residues: CASSASTVGQAEYYGYTF. CDR3 nucleotide sequence: TGTGCCAGCAGCGCCTCCACTGTGGGACAGGCAGAGTACTATGGCTACACCTTC. This chain links TRBV7-2 with TRBJ1-2, with 8 bases matching TRBD1. The ends lost 5 bases at V and 3 bases at J; junction bases unmatched: 17. The CDR3 is 18 amino acids. CDR1 SGHTA and CDR2 FQGNSA come from the germline V gene.

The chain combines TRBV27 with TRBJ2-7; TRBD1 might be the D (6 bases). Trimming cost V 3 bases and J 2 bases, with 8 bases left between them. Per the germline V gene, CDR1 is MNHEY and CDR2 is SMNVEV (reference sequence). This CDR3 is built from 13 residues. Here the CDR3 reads CASSFGGTYEQYF. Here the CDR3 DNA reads TGTGCCAGCAGTTTTGGGGGCACCTACGAGCAGTACTTC.

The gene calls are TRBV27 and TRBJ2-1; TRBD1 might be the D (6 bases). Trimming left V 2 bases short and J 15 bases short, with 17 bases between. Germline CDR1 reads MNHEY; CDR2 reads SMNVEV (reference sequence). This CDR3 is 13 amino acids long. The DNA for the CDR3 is TGTGCCAGCAGTTTACCCGGGACACCGGGTAGGTTCTTC. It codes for CASSLPGTPGRFF.

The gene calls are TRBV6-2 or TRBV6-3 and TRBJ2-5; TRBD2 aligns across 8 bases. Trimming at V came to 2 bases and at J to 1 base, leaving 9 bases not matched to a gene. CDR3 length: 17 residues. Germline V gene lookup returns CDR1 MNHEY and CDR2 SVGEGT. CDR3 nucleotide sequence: TGTGCCAGCAGTTACGAGTTGCTAGCGGGCCTCCAAGAGACCCAGTACTTC. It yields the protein CASSYELLAGLQETQYF.

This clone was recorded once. Written as DNA, the CDR3 is TGTGCCAGCAGCTTACTTATCACGGTAAACACTGAAGCTTTCTTT. Protein sequence: CASSLLITVNTEAFF. The V and J genes are TRBV7-2 and TRBJ1-1; unclear D gene. This CDR3 is built from 15 residues. Germline CDR1 SGHTA, CDR2 FQGNSA. V was pared by 2 bases and J by 2 bases, with 12 bases between.

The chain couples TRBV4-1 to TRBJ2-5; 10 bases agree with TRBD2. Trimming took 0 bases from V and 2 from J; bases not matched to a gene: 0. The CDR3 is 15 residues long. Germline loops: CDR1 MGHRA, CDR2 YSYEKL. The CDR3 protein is CASSQELAGQETQYF. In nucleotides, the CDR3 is TGCGCCAGCAGCCAAGAACTAGCGGGGCAAGAGACCCAGTACTTC.

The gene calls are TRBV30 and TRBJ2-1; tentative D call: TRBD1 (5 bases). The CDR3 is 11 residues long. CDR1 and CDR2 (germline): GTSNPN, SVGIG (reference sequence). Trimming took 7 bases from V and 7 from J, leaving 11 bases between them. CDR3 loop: CALQQENEQFF. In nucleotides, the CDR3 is TGTGCCTTGCAACAGGAAAATGAGCAGTTCTTC.

This CDR3 reads CASSPPGSLYGYTF. The CDR3 coding sequence is TGTGCCAGCAGTCCCCCCGGGAGCCTTTATGGCTACACCTTC. The rearrangement links TRBV28 to TRBJ1-2; D gene unclear. This CDR3 has 14 amino acids. In germline, CDR1 is MDHEN, CDR2 SYDVKM. Trimming left V 5 bases short and J 5 bases short, with 15 bases between.

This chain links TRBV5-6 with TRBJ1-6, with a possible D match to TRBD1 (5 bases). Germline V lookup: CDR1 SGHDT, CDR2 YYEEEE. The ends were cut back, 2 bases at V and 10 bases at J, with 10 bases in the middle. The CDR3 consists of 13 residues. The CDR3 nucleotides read TGTGCCAGCAGCTTACAGGTCAGGTCACCCCTCCACTTT. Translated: CASSLQVRSPLHF.

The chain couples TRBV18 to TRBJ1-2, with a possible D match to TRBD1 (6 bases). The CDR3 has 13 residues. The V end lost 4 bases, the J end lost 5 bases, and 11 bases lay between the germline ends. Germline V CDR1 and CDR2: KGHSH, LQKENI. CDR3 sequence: CASSLQDSYGYTF. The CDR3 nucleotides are TGTGCCAGCTCACTGCAGGACAGTTATGGCTACACCTTC.

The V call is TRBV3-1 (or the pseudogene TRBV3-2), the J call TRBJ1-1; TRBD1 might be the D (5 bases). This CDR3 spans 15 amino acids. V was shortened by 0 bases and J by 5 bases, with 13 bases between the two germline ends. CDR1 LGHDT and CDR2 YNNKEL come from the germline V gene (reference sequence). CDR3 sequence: CASSQDPHRGTEAFF. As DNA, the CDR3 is TGTGCCAGCAGCCAAGATCCCCACCGGGGGACTGAAGCTTTCTTT.

The CDR3 reads CASSAWQARSEKLFF. In DNA form, the CDR3 reads TGCGCCAGCAGCGCTTGGCAGGCTCGAAGTGAAAAACTGTTTTTT. V is TRBV5-1 and J is TRBJ1-4; D is undetermined. Trimming took off 4 bases at V and 7 bases at J, with 17 bases between the two ends. CDR3 length: 15 residues. Germline V gene lookup returns CDR1 SGHRS and CDR2 YFSETQ. Full variable domain (remainder filled in from reference TRBV5-1 and TRBJ1-4): KAGVTQTPRYLIKTRGQQVTLSCSPISGHRSVSWYQQTPGQGLQFLFEYFSETQRNKGNFPGRFSGRQFSNSRSEMNVSTLELGDSALYLCASSAWQARSEKLFFGSGTQLSVL.

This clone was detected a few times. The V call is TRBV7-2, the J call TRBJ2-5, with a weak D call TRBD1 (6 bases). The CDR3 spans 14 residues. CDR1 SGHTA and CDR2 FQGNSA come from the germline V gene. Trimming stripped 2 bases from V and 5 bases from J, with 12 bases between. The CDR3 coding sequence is TGTGCCAGCAGCTTATGGGACAACCGGGAGACCCAGTACTTC. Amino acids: CASSLWDNRETQYF. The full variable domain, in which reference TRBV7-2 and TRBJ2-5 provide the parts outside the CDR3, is GAGVSQSPSNKVTEKGKDVELRCDPISGHTALYWYRQSLGQGLEFLIYFQGNSAPDKSGLPSDRFSAERTGGSVSTLTIQRTQQEDSAVYLCASSLWDNRETQYFGPGTRLLVL.

CDR3 region: CASSIRDRGNTEAFF. Written as DNA, the CDR3 is TGTGCCAGCAGCATAAGGGACAGGGGGAACACTGAAGCTTTCTTT. V gene TRBV7-9 combines with J gene TRBJ1-1, with 10 bases identical to TRBD1. Per germline, CDR1 SEHNR and CDR2 FQNEAQ (reference sequence). CDR3 length: 15 residues. The V segment lost 5 bases and the J segment 1 base; nucleotides outside the gene matches: 4.